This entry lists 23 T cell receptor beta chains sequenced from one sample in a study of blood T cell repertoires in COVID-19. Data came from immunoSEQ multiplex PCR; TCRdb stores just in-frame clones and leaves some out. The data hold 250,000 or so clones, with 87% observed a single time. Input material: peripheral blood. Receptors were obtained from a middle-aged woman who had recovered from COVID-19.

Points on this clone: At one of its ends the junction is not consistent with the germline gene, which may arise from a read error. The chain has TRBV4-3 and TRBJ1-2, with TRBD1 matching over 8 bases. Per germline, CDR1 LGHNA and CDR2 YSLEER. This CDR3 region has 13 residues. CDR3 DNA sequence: TGCGCCAGCAGCCAAGTCCCCCAGGGGGCCTTTTACTTC. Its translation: CASSQVPQGAFYF.

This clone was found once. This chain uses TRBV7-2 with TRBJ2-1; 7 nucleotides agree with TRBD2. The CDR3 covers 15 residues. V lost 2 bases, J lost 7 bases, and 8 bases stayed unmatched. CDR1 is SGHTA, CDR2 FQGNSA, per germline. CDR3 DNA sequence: TGTGCCAGCAGCTTAAGGACTAGTCGCGGTAATGAGCAGTTCTTC. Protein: CASSLRTSRGNEQFF.

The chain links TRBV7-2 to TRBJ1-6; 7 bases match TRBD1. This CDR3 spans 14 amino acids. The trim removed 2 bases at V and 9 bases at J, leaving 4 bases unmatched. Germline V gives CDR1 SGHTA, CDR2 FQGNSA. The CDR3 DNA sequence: TGTGCCAGCAGCTTATTAACAGGGGTTTCACCCCTCCACTTT. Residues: CASSLLTGVSPLHF.

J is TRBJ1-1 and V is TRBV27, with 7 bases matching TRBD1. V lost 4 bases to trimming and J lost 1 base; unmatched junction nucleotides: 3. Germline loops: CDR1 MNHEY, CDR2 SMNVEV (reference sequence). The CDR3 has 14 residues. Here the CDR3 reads CASSYRGGNTEAFF. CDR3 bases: TGTGCCAGCAGTTACAGGGGAGGGAACACTGAAGCTTTCTTT.

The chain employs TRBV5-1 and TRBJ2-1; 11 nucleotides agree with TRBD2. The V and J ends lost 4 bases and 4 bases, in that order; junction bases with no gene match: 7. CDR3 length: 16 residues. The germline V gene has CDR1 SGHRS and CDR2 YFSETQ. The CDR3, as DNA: TGCGCCAGCAGCCACACTAGCGGGGGAGCATACAATGAGCAGTTCTTC. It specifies CASSHTSGGAYNEQFF. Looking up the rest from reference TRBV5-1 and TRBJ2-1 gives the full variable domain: KAGVTQTPRYLIKTRGQQVTLSCSPISGHRSVSWYQQTPGQGLQFLFEYFSETQRNKGNFPGRFSGRQFSNSRSEMNVSTLELGDSALYLCASSHTSGGAYNEQFFGPGTRLTVL.

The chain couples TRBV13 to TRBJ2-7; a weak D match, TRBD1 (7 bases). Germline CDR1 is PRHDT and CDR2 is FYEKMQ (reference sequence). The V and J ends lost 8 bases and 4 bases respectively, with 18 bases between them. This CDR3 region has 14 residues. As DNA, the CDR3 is TGTGCCAGCTTTTGGAGGGGGCGGACGTACGAGCAGTACTTC. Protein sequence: CASFWRGRTYEQYF.

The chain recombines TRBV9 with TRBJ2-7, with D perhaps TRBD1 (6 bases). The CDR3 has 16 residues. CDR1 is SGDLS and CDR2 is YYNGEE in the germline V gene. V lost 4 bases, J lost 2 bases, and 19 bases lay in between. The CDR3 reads CASSPKDSRATYEQYF. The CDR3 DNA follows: TGTGCCAGCAGCCCGAAGGACAGCCGAGCCACCTACGAGCAGTACTTC.

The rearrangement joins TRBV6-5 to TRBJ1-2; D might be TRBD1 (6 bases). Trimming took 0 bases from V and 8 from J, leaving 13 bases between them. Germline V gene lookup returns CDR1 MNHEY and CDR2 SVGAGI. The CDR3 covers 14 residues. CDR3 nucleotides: TGTGCCAGCAGTTACTCCCCGAGGGGGACCGGCTACACCTTC. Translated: CASSYSPRGTGYTF.

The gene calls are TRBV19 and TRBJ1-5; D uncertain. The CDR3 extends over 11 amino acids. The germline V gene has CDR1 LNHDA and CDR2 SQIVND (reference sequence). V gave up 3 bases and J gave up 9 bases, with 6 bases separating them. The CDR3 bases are TGTGCCAGTAGTATCGGTGGGCCCCAGCATTTT. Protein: CASSIGGPQHF.

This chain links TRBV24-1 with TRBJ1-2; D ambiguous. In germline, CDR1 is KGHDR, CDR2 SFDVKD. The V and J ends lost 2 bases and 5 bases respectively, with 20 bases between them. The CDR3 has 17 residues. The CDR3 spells CATSDSVTFTAGYGYTF. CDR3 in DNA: TGTGCCACCAGTGATTCCGTCACTTTTACAGCGGGATATGGCTACACCTTC.

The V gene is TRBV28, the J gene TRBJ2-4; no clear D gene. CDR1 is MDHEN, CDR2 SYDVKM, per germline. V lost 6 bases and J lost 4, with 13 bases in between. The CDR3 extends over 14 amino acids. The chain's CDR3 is CASSPSGLKNIQYF. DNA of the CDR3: TGTGCCAGCAGCCCGTCAGGTCTAAAAAACATTCAGTACTTC.

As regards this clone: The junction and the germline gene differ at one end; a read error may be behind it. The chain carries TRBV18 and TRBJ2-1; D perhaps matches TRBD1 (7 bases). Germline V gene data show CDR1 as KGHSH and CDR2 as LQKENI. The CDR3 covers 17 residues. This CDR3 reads CASSTPSNRGLAREQFF. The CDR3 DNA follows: TGTGCCAGCTCAACACCATCAAACAGGGGCCTAGCGCGGGAGCAGTTCTTC. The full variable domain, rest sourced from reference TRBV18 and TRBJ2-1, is NAGVMQNPRHLVRRRGQEARLRCSPMKGHSHVYWYRQLPEEGLKFMVYLQKENIIDESGMPKERFSAEFPKEGPSILRIQQVVRGDSAAYFCASSTPSNRGLAREQFFGPGTRLTVL.

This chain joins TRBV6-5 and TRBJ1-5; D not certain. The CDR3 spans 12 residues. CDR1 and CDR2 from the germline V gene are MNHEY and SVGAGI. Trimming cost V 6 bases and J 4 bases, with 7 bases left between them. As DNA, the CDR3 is TGTGCCAGCAGGGGCCCTAATCAGCCCCAGCATTTT. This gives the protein CASRGPNQPQHF.

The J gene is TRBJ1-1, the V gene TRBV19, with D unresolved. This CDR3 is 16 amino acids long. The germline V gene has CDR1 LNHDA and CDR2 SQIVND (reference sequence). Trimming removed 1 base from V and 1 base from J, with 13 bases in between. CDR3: CASSIGDRGRNTEAFF. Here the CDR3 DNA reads TGTGCCAGTAGTATAGGGGATCGGGGTAGGAACACTGAAGCTTTCTTT.

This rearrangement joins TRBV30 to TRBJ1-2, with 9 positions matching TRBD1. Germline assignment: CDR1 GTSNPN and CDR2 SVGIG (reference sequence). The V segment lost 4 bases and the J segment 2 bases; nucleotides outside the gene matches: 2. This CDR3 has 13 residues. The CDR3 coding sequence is TGTGCCTGGACGGGACAGGGCAACTATGGCTACACCTTC. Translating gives CAWTGQGNYGYTF. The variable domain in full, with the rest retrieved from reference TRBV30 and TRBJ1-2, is SQTIHQWPATLVQPVGSPLSLECTVEGTSNPNLYWYRQAAGRGLQLLFYSVGIGQISSEVPQNLSASRPQDRQFILSSKKLLLSDSGFYLCAWTGQGNYGYTFGSGTRLTVV.

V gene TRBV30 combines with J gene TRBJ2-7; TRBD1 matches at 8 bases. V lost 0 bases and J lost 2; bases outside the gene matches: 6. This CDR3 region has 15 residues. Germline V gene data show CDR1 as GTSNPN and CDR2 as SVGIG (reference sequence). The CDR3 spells CAWSVETGVPYEQYF. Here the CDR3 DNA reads TGTGCCTGGAGTGTTGAGACAGGGGTCCCCTACGAGCAGTACTTC.

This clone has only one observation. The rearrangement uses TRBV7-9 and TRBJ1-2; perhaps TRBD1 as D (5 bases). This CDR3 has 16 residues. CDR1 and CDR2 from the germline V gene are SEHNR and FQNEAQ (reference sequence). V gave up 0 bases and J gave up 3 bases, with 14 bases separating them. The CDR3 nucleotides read TGTGCCAGCAGCTTAGCGTCCAGGGTCATTCACTATGGCTACACCTTC. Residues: CASSLASRVIHYGYTF.

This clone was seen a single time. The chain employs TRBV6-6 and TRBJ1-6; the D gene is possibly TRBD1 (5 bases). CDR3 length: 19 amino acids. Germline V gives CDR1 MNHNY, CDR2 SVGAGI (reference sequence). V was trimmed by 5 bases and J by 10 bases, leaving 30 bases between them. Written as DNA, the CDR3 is TGTGCCAGCAGTCCCCGGGTCAGGGCGGTAAGGCCACGGTTCTCACCCCTCCACTTT. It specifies CASSPRVRAVRPRFSPLHF.

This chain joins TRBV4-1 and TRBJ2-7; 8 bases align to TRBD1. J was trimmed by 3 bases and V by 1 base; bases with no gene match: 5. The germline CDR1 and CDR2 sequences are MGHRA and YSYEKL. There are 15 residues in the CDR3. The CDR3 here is CASSQVRGLLYEQYF. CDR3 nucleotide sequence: TGCGCCAGCAGCCAAGTCAGGGGGCTCCTCTACGAGCAGTACTTC.

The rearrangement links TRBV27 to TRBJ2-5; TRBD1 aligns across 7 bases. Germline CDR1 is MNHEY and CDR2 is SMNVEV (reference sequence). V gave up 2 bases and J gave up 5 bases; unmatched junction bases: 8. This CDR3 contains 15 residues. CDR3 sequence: CASSLRTGGRETQYF. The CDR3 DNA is TGTGCCAGCAGTTTAAGGACAGGTGGGCGGGAGACCCAGTACTTC.

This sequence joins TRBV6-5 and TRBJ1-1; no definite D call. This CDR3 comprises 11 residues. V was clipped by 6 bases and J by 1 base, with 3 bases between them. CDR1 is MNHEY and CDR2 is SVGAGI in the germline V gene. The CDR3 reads CASSRNTEAFF. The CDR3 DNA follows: TGTGCCAGCAGCAGGAACACTGAAGCTTTCTTT.

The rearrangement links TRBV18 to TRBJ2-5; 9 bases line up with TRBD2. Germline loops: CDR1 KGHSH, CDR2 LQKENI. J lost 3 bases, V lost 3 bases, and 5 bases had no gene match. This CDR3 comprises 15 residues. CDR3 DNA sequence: TGTGCCAGCTCACCTCCTAGCGGGGCGGAAGAGACCCAGTACTTC. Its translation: CASSPPSGAEETQYF.

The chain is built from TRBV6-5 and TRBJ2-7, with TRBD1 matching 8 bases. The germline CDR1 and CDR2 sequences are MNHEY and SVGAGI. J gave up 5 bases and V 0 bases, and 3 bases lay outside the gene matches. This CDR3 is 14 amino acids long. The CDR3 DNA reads TGTGCCAGCAGTTACTCCGACAGGGGCAACGAGCAGTACTTC. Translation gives CASSYSDRGNEQYF.